These T cell receptor beta chains were read from a single sample in a study of OX40 agonist ivuxolimab in advanced cancers. Sequencing used immunoSEQ multiplex PCR; TCRdb keeps in-frame clones, though not all of them. Here the sample spans more than 40,000 clones, over 60% being singletons. The material was CD4+ or CD8+ T cells sorted from blood, obtained in a trial of the OX40 agonist ivuxolimab. Every receptor here comes from an adult with an advanced solid tumor such as melanoma, head and neck, liver or kidney cancer. Both conserved end residues are part of each CDR3. D genes are given only for firm matches. Clone sizes are given selectively: once, few, many, or a class where the clone is expanded.

TRBD1	-	TRBV14	TRBJ1-1	TGTGCCAGCAGCCAAGGAATCAGCAGGGGGCGCGGCGGTATGAACACTGAAGCTTTCTTT	CASSQGISRGRGGMNTEAFF
-	-	TRBV7-6	TRBJ1-4	TGTGCCAGCAGCTGGAGGGGTGAAAAACTGTTTTTT	CASSWRGEKLFF
TRBD1	-	TRBV9	TRBJ1-1	TGTGCCAGCAGCCCAGGGACAGATTCGTTCTTGAACACTGAAGCTTTCTTT	CASSPGTDSFLNTEAFF
TRBD2	-	TRBV14	TRBJ2-3	TGTGCCAGCAGCCTGGGACTAGCGACAGATACGCAGTATTTT	CASSLGLATDTQYF
TRBD2	-	TRBV27	TRBJ2-1	TGTGCCAGCAGTCCCGGTCTAGCGGGAGTACAGGAGCAGTTCTTC	CASSPGLAGVQEQFF
-	once	TRBV28	TRBJ2-3	TGTGCCAGCAGTTCCGTGAGAAGAACTAGCACAGATACGCAGTATTTT	CASSSVRRTSTDTQYF
TRBD2	-	TRBV7-3	TRBJ2-2	TGTGCCAGCAGCTTTAGCGGGGCTGACACCGGGGAGCTGTTTTTT	CASSFSGADTGELFF
-	-	TRBV6-1	TRBJ2-1	TGTGCCAGCAGTGATTGGGGAAACAATGAGCAGTTCTTC	CASSDWGNNEQFF
-	-	TRBV7-9	TRBJ1-3	TGTGCCAGCAGCAATCGGGACGCTGGAAACACCATATATTTT	CASSNRDAGNTIYF
TRBD2	-	TRBV5-1	TRBJ2-3	TGCGCCAGCAGCTTGCGCGCTAGCGGGAGAACAGATACGCAGTATTTT	CASSLRASGRTDTQYF
-	-	TRBV2	TRBJ1-5	TGTGCCAGCAGTGCAAACCCCAGCAATCAGCCCCAGCATTTT	CASSANPSNQPQHF
-	-	TRBV29-1	TRBJ2-1	TGCAGCGTTGAAGTGGGGGGAGGAAATGAGCAGTTCTTC	CSVEVGGGNEQFF
-	-	TRBV28	TRBJ1-6	TGTGCCAGCAGTGAACACCGGGCCCATGGGCCCCTCCACTTT	CASSEHRAHGPLHF
-	-	TRBV2	TRBJ2-1	TGTGCCAGCACTCGAGACAGAAACAATGAGCAGTTCTTC	CASTRDRNNEQFF
-	-	TRBV7-9	TRBJ1-6	TGTGCCAGCAGCCCCGATCGGGGTCTCACCCTCCACTTT	CASSPDRGLTLHF
-	-	TRBV7-3	TRBJ2-7	TGTGCCAGCAGCCAAGCAGGGTCGGGGGCCTACGAGCAGTACTTC	CASSQAGSGAYEQYF
TRBD1	few	TRBV5-6	TRBJ1-2	TGTGCCAGCAGCCCTGGAACAGGGGATTCCTATGGCTACACCTTC	CASSPGTGDSYGYTF
-	-	TRBV19	TRBJ1-5	TGTGCCAGTAGTCAGGGGCAGGGTCAGCCCCAGCATTTT	CASSQGQGQPQHF
-	-	TRBV11-2	TRBJ2-1	TGTGCCAGCAGCTGGGGGACGGTCTCCTACAATGAGCAGTTCTTC	CASSWGTVSYNEQFF
TRBD2	few	TRBV18	TRBJ2-1	TGTGCCAGCTCACCGCAGAGCGGGAGGTTAAATGAGCAGTTCTTC	CASSPQSGRLNEQFF
TRBD1	-	TRBV27	TRBJ1-2	TGTGCCAGCCGCCCCGCGGGACAGGGGAGCTATGGCTACACCTTC	CASRPAGQGSYGYTF
-	-	TRBV11-1	TRBJ2-2	TGTGCCAGCAGCTTCCGGGGAACCGGGGAGCTGTTTTTT	CASSFRGTGELFF
-	-	TRBV18	TRBJ1-1	TGTGCCAGCAGACAGGCAGCAAATACTGAAGCTTTCTTT	CASRQAANTEAFF
-	-	TRBV6-5	TRBJ1-5	TGTGCCAGCATTCTTGGGAGTCCTTGCAATCAGCCCCAGCATTTT	CASILGSPCNQPQHF
TRBD2	-	TRBV19	TRBJ2-3	TGTGCCAGTTGGAGAGGCGGGAGGGGCGGAGCGGATACGCAGTATTTT	CASWRGGRGGADTQYF